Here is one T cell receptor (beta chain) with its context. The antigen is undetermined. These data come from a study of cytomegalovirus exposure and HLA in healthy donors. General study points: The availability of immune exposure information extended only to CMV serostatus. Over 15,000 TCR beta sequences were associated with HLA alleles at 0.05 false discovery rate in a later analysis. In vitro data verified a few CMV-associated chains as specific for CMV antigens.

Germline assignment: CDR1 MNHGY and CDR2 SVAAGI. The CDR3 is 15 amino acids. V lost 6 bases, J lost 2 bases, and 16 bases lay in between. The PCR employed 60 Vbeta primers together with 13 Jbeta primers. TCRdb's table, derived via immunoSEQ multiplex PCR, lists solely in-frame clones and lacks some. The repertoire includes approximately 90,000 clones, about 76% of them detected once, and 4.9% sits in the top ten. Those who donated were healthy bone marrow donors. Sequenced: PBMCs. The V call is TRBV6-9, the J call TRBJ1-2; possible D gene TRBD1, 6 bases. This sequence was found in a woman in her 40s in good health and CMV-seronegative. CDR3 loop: CASRLHRATNYGYTF. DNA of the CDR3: TGTGCCAGCAGACTTCACAGGGCCACGAACTATGGCTACACCTTC.